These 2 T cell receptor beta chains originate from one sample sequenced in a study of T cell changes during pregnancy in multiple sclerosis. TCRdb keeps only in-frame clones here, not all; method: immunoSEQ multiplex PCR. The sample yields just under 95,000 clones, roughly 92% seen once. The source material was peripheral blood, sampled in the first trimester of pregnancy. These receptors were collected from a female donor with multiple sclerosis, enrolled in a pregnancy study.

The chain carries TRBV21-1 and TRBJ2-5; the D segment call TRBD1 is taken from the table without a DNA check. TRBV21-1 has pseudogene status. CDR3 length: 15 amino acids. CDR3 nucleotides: TGTGCCAGCAGCAAAGCGGGGGACAGGGAGGAGACCCAGTACTTC. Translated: CASSKAGDREETQYF.

The CDR3 DNA sequence: TGTGCCAGCAGTGAAGTACGAGCCGGGGGGAACGAAAAACTGTTTTTT. Its translation is CASSEVRAGGNEKLFF. J is TRBJ1-4 and V is TRBV6-1; perhaps TRBD1 as D (5 bases). The V gene lost 1 base and the J gene lost 8 bases, with 17 bases spanning the gap. The CDR3 is 16 residues long. Germline V gives CDR1 MNHNS, CDR2 SASEGT.